The T cell receptor (beta chain) described here comes from a study of neurological immune-mediated disorders. This clonotype has ten or more counts. Antigen specificity is unknown. cDNA was made by 5'RACE with 10-nucleotide random UMIs. The yield of each sequencing run was over 180 million TCR-beta sequences from 15-18 subjects. Each CDR3 protein is one row after TCRdb ran MiXCR on the 5' RACE reads. The sample carries fewer than 80,000 distinct CDR3 sequences, roughly 5% recorded once. The CDR3 runs to 14 residues. Per germline, CDR1 SEHNR and CDR2 FQNEAQ (reference sequence). V shed 1 base, J shed 5 bases, and the junction held 5 bases outside the gene matches. Whole-study results and caveats: Private repertoires in all groups were suggested by the finding that expanded clones across subjects shared no CDR3 amino acid sequences. Phylogenetically, 18 of 34 multiple sclerosis patients' repertoires fell into one related-CDR3 cluster, a possible signature.

The chain recombines TRBV7-9 with TRBJ2-7; 7 bases are a match to TRBD1. This sequence was found in a woman under 40 with multiple sclerosis. The sequencing sample was made of PBMCs. The chain's CDR3 is CASSLGTGANEQYF. The CDR3 DNA reads as TGTGCCAGCAGCTTAGGAACAGGGGCGAACGAGCAGTACTTC.